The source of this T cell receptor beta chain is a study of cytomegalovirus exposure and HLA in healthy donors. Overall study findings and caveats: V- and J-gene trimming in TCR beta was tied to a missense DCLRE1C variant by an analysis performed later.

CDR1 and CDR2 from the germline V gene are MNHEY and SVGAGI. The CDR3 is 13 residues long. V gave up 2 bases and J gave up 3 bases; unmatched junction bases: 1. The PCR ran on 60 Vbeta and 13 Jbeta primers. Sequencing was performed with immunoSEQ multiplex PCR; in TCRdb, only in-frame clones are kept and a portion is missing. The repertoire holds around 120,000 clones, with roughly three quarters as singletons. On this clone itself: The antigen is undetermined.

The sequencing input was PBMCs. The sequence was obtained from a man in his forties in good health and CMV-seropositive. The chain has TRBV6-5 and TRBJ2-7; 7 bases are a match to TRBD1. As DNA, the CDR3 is TGTGCCAGCAGTTACGGGACAGACTACGAGCAGTACTTC. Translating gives CASSYGTDYEQYF.